A selection of T cell receptor beta chains follows, all from one sample in a study of human T cells and chemical hapten exposure. MiXCR, applied by TCRdb to the RACE reads, yields one record per CDR3 protein. The sample gives under 65,000 distinct CDR3 sequences, about 9.2% of which show up once; 13% to 15% is in the top ten. The starting material was whole blood, obtained in connection with sensitization to the hapten diphenylcyclopropenone (DPC). These TCRs come from a woman aged 40 to 49 with alopecia areata. Some clones in this sample may be carry-over from other donors' samples. CDR3s include the opening cysteine and the closing phenylalanine or tryptophan. D genes are given only for firm matches. Part of the rows lack a size; the others show once, few, many or a class for expanded clones.

>-|many|TRBJ2-7|TRBV12-3/TRBV12-4
CASSSGEVSYEQYF
TGTGCCAGCAGTTCCGGGGAGGTATCCTACGAGCAGTACTTC
>-|many|TRBJ2-7|TRBV7-3
CASSQVGSYEQYF
TGTGCCAGCAGTCAAGTGGGTAGCTACGAGCAGTACTTC
>TRBD2|medium-sized|TRBJ2-1|TRBV20-1
CSARDPAGGVNEQFF
TGCAGTGCTAGAGACCCAGCGGGGGGAGTCAATGAGCAGTTCTTC
>TRBD1|many|TRBJ1-5|TRBV7-7
CASSDPGQGYNQPQHF
TGTGCCAGCAGCGATCCGGGACAGGGCTACAATCAGCCCCAGCATTTT
>-|many|TRBJ2-7|TRBV3-1
CASSRNRQATGEQYF
TGTGCCAGCAGCCGGAATAGACAGGCGACGGGCGAGCAGTACTTC
>TRBD1|many|TRBJ1-2|TRBV30
CAWSPTGNYGYTF
TGTGCCTGGAGCCCGACAGGGAACTATGGCTACACCTTC
>TRBD2|-|TRBJ2-1|TRBV20-1
CSAIPSSGGAYEQFF
TGCAGTGCTATCCCCTCTAGCGGGGGGGCTTATGAGCAGTTCTTC
>TRBD1|many|TRBJ2-4|TRBV7-2
CASSLDRGGNIQYF
TGTGCCAGCAGCTTGGACAGGGGGGGAAACATTCAGTACTTC
>TRBD1|many|TRBJ1-5|TRBV12-3/TRBV12-4
CASIRGQGGNQPQHF
TGTGCCAGCATCAGAGGGCAGGGGGGCAATCAGCCCCAGCATTTT
>TRBD2|-|TRBJ2-7|TRBV6-1
CASNIAGGPYEQYF
TGTGCCAGCAATATTGCGGGAGGGCCCTACGAGCAGTACTTC
>-|few|TRBJ2-6|TRBV24-1
CATSSGMRSGANVLTF
TGTGCCACCAGTTCCGGTATGCGCTCTGGGGCCAACGTCCTGACTTTC
>-|many|TRBJ2-2|TRBV7-3
CASSLTRGAANTGELFF
TGTGCCAGCAGCTTAACTCGTGGGGCCGCGAACACCGGGGAGCTGTTTTTT
>-|-|TRBJ2-3|TRBV20-1
CSARDRAESITDTQYF
TGCAGTGCTAGAGATCGGGCCGAAAGTATCACAGATACGCAGTATTTT
>-|many|TRBJ2-7|TRBV15
CATSRDWSVYEQYF
TGTGCCACCAGCAGAGATTGGTCAGTTTACGAGCAGTACTTC
>-|few|TRBJ2-1|TRBV7-9
CASSLVKGVDEQFF
TGTGCCAGCAGCTTAGTAAAGGGTGTAGATGAGCAGTTCTTC
>TRBD1|-|TRBJ1-1|TRBV15
CATSIPGTGNTEAFF
TGTGCCACCAGCATTCCCGGGACAGGGAACACTGAAGCTTTCTTT
>-|many|TRBJ1-6|TRBV7-2
CASSLGSGVDTPLHF
TGTGCCAGCAGCTTAGGGTCGGGAGTTGATACACCCCTCCACTTT
>-|many|TRBJ1-6|TRBV6-1
CASSGTGPNSPLHF
TGTGCCAGCAGTGGAACAGGACCTAATTCACCCCTCCACTTT
>TRBD1|-|TRBJ2-4|TRBV6-1
CASSERGQNIQYF
TGTGCCAGCAGTGAAAGGGGGCAAAACATTCAGTACTTC
>-|few|TRBJ2-1|TRBV29-1
CSASRRAPGEQFF
TGCAGCGCTTCCCGGCGGGCCCCTGGTGAGCAGTTCTTC
>-|-|TRBJ2-7|TRBV28
CASSPRTDTQYF
TGTGCCAGCAGTCCGCGGACCGATACCCAGTACTTC
>-|many|TRBJ1-6|TRBV12-3/TRBV12-4
CASSSAEGYYSNSPLHF
TGTGCCAGCAGTTCAGCAGAGGGGTATTATAGTAATTCACCCCTCCACTTT
>TRBD2|many|TRBJ2-1|TRBV4-1
CASSQRGDEQFF
TGCGCCAGCAGCCAACGGGGGGATGAGCAGTTCTTC
>-|many|TRBJ1-2|TRBV29-1
CSVEDRQAGRGYTF
TGCAGCGTTGAAGATCGACAGGCGGGACGGGGCTACACCTTC
>TRBD2|many|TRBJ2-1|TRBV29-1
CSVRTSGGGNEQFF
TGCAGCGTTCGGACTAGCGGGGGGGGTAATGAGCAGTTCTTC
>-|few|TRBJ2-1|TRBV29-1
CSVARGPNGEFF
TGCAGCGTTGCTCGGGGGCCTAATGGGGAGTTCTTC
>-|many|TRBJ1-5|TRBV20-1
CSAKNSEGWNQPQHF
TGCAGTGCTAAGAATAGCGAGGGGTGGAACCAGCCCCAGCATTTT
>TRBD1|many|TRBJ2-5|TRBV29-1
CSVPGQGLQETQYF
TGCAGCGTCCCCGGACAGGGACTTCAAGAGACCCAGTACTTC
>TRBD2|-|TRBJ2-3|TRBV6-5
CASRPLTSGTDTQYF
TGTGCCAGCAGACCCCTGACTAGCGGCACAGATACGCAGTATTTT
>-|few|TRBJ2-7|TRBV20-1
CSASSWGTYEQYF
TGCAGTGCTAGCAGTTGGGGAACCTACGAGCAGTACTTC
>-|many|TRBJ1-1|TRBV6-2/TRBV6-3
CASSYGGMNTEAFF
TGTGCCAGCAGTTACGGGGGGATGAACACTGAAGCTTTCTTT
>-|many|TRBJ2-2|TRBV7-7
CASSPNPGASGELFF
TGTGCCAGCAGCCCGAACCCGGGGGCGAGCGGGGAGCTGTTTTTT
>TRBD2|many|TRBJ2-5|TRBV20-1
CSAGLAGGVGETQYF
TGCAGTGCTGGGCTAGCGGGGGGCGTGGGAGAGACCCAGTACTTC
>TRBD2|many|TRBJ2-1|TRBV12-3/TRBV12-4
CASSRSLAGAGEEQFF
TGTGCCAGCAGCCGCTCGCTAGCGGGGGCAGGGGAGGAGCAGTTCTTC
>-|many|TRBJ1-5|TRBV20-1
CSAGQIFNQPQHF
TGCAGTGCTGGACAGATTTTCAATCAGCCCCAGCATTTT